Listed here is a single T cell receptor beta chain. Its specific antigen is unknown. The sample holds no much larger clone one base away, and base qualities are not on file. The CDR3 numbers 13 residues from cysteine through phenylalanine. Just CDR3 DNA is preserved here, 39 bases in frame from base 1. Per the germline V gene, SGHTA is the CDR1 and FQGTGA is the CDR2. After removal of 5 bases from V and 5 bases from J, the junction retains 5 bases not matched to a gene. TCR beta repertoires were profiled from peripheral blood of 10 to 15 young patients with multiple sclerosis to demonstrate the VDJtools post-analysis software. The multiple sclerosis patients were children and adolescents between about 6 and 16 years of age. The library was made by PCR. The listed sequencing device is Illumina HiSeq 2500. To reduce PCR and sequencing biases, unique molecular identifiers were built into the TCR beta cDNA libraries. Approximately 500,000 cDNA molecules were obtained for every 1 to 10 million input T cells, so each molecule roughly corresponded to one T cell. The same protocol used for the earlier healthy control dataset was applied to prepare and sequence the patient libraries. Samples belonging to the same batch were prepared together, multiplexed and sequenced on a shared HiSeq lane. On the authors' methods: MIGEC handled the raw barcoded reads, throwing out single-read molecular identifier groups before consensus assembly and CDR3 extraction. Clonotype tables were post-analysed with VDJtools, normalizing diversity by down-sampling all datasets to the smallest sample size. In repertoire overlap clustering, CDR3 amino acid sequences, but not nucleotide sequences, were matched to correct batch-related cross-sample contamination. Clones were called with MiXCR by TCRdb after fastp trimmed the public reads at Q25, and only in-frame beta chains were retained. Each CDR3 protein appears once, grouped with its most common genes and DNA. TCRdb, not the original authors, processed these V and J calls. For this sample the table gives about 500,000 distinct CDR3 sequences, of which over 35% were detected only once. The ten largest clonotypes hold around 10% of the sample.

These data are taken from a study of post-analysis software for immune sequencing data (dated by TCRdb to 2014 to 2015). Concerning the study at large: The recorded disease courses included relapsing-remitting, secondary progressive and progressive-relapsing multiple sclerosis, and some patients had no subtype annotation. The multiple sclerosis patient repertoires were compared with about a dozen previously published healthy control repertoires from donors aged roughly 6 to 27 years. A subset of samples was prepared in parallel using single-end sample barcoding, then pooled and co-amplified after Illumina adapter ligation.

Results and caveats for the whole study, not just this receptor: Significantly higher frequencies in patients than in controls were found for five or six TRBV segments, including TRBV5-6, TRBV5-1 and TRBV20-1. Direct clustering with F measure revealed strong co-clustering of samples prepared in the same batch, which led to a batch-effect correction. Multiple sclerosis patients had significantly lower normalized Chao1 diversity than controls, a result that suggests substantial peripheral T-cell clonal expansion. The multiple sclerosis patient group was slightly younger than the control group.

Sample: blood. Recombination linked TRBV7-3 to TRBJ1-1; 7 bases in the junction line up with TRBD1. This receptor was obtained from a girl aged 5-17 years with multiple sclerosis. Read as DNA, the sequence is TGTGCCAGCAGCCCGACAGGGACGACTGAAGCTTTCTTT. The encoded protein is CASSPTGTTEAFF.